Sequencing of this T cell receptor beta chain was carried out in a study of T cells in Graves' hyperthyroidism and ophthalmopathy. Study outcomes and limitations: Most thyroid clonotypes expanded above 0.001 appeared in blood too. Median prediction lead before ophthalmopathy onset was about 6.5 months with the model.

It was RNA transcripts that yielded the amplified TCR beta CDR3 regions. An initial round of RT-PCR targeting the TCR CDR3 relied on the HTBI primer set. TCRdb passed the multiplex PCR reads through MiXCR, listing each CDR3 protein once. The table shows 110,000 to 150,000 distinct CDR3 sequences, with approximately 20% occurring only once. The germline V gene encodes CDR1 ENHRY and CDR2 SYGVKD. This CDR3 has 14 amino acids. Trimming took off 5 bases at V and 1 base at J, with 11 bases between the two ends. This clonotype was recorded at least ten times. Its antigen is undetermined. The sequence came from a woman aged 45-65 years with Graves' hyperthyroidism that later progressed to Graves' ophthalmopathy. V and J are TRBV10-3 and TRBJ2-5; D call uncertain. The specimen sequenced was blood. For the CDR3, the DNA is TGTGCCATCAGTCCCACCGAGCCCCAAGAGACCCAGTACTTC. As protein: CAISPTEPQETQYF.